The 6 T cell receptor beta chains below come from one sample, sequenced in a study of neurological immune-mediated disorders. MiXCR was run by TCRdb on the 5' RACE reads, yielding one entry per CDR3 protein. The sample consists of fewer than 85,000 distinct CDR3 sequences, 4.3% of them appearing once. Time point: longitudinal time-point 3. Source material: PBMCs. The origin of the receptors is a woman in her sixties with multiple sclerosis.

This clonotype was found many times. The CDR3 spells CASSQEGTPGTSFSNEQFF. The CDR3 DNA reads TGTGCCAGCAGCCAAGAAGGTACCCCCGGGACTAGTTTTTCCAATGAGCAGTTCTTC. The V call is TRBV3-1, the J call TRBJ2-1; 8 nucleotides line up with TRBD2. V lost 0 bases to trimming and J lost 6 bases; unmatched junction nucleotides: 16. The germline gives CDR1 LGHDT, CDR2 YNNKEL (reference sequence). CDR3 size: 19 residues.

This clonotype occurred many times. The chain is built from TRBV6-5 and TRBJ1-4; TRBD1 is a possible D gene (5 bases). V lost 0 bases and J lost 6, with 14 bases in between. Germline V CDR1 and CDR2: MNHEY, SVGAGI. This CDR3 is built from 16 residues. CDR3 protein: CASSYSIGTGDEKLFF. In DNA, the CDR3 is TGTGCCAGCAGTTACTCGATCGGGACTGGGGATGAAAAACTGTTTTTT.

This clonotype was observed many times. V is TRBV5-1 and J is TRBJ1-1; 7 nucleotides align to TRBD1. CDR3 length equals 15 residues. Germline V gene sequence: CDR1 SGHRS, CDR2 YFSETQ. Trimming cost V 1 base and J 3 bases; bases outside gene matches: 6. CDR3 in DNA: TGCGCCAGCAGCTTGCAGGACAGGCGCTACACTGAAGCTTTCTTT. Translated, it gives CASSLQDRRYTEAFF.

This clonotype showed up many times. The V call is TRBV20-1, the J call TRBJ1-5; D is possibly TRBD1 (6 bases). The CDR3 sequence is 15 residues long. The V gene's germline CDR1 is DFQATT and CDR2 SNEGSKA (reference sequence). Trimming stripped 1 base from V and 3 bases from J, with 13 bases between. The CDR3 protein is CSARVAQGNNQPQHF. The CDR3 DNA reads TGCAGTGCTAGAGTGGCCCAGGGGAACAATCAGCCCCAGCATTTT.

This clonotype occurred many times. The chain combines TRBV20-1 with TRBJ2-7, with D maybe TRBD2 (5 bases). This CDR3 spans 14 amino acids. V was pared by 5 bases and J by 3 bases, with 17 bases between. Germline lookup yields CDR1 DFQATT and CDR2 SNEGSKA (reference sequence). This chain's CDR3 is CSARAPREVYEQYF. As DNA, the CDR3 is TGCAGTGCTCGCGCCCCCCGGGAAGTCTACGAGCAGTACTTC.

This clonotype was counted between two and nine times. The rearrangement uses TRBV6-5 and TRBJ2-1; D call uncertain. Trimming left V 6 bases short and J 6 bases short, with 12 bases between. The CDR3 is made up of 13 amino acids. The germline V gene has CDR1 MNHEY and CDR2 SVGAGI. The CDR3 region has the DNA TGTGCCAGCAGACACGGAGACCGCAATGAGCAGTTCTTC. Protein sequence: CASRHGDRNEQFF.